A selection of T cell receptor beta chains follows, all from one sample in a study of shared clonotypes between healthy human individuals. Sequenced by immunoSEQ multiplex PCR; TCRdb stores in-frame clones only, minus some. The sample shows roughly 300,000 clones, around 87% of them seen only once. Sequencing used memory CD8+ T cells sorted from blood. The receptors were sampled from a man aged 18-30 years in good health. The CDR3 runs from the conserved cysteine through the conserved F or W. D genes are given only for firm matches. A row's size may be missing; if present it is once, few, many or a size class.

abundance	d_gene	v_gene	j_gene	CDR3aa	CDR3nt
NA	TRBD2	TRBV14	TRBJ2-1	CASSASSGALLNEQFF	TGTGCCAGCAGCGCATCTAGCGGGGCTTTGTTAAATGAGCAGTTCTTC
NA	NA	TRBV7-8	TRBJ1-2	CASSLGGREGGYTF	TGTGCCAGCAGCTTAGGGGGCAGGGAGGGTGGCTACACCTTC
NA	NA	TRBV5-5	TRBJ2-6	CASSPDVTPSSGANVLTF	TGTGCCAGCAGCCCGGACGTCACACCCAGCTCTGGGGCCAACGTCCTGACTTTC
NA	NA	TRBV5-6	TRBJ2-7	CASSLGLAESSYEQYF	TGTGCCAGCAGCTTGGGTCTAGCTGAGAGCTCCTACGAGCAGTACTTC
NA	NA	TRBV6-1	TRBJ2-7	CASSDKVPYEQYF	TGTGCCAGCAGTGACAAGGTCCCCTACGAGCAGTACTTC
NA	NA	TRBV7-9	TRBJ2-7	CASSFKLHVSYEQYF	TGTGCCAGCAGCTTCAAACTACACGTCTCCTACGAGCAGTACTTC
NA	NA	TRBV30	TRBJ2-1	CAWDLGGSDEQFF	TGTGCCTGGGACCTCGGGGGTTCGGATGAGCAGTTCTTC
NA	TRBD2	TRBV7-6	TRBJ2-7	CASSPGLAAYEQYF	TGTGCCAGCAGCCCGGGACTAGCGGCCTACGAGCAGTACTTC
few	NA	TRBV6-1	TRBJ1-6	CASTWDIYNSPLHF	TGTGCCAGCACCTGGGACATCTATAATTCACCCCTCCACTTT
NA	NA	TRBV4-3	TRBJ2-4	CASSQDAGTVSNIQYF	TGCGCCAGCAGCCAAGATGCGGGGACAGTCTCTAACATTCAGTACTTC
once	NA	TRBV7-8	TRBJ2-7	CASSSPSLRGLYEQYF	TGTGCCAGCAGCTCTCCGAGCCTGAGGGGACTTTACGAGCAGTACTTC
once	NA	TRBV18	TRBJ2-2	CASSPTVGTGTGELFF	TGTGCCAGCTCACCTACGGTGGGGACCGGCACCGGGGAGCTGTTTTTT
NA	NA	TRBV27	TRBJ1-1	CASSLEGGNTEAFF	TGTGCCAGCAGTTTAGAGGGGGGCAACACTGAAGCTTTCTTT
NA	NA	TRBV13	TRBJ2-3	CASSLDGGAGTDTQYF	TGTGCCAGCAGCTTAGATGGGGGAGCGGGCACAGATACGCAGTATTTT
once	NA	TRBV30	TRBJ2-7	CAWSEQGWSYEQYF	TGTGCCTGGAGTGAGCAGGGGTGGTCCTACGAGCAGTACTTC
NA	TRBD2	TRBV9	TRBJ2-7	CASSPWGTSGTYEQYF	TGTGCCAGCAGCCCATGGGGGACTAGCGGGACATACGAGCAGTACTTC
NA	NA	TRBV28	TRBJ1-5	CASSLYRVGNQPQHF	TGTGCCAGCAGTTTGTACAGGGTCGGCAATCAGCCCCAGCATTTT
NA	NA	TRBV4-1	TRBJ2-7	CASSQVRDREQYF	TGCGCCAGCAGCCAAGTCAGGGATCGGGAGCAGTACTTC
NA	NA	TRBV30	TRBJ1-6	CAWGQGAGYSPLHF	TGTGCCTGGGGTCAGGGTGCTGGCTACTCACCCCTCCACTTT
NA	TRBD2	TRBV25-1	TRBJ2-1	CASGFSGSSYNEQFF	TGTGCCAGCGGTTTTAGCGGGAGCTCCTACAATGAGCAGTTCTTC
NA	TRBD1	TRBV7-6	TRBJ2-5	CASSPRDSPRETQYF	TGTGCCAGCAGCCCAAGGGACAGCCCCAGGGAGACCCAGTACTTC
NA	NA	TRBV6-6	TRBJ1-4	CASSYGGLDEKLFF	TGTGCCAGCAGTTACGGGGGGCTTGATGAAAAACTGTTTTTT